This is a list of T cell receptor beta chains from one sample in a study of cytomegalovirus exposure and HLA in healthy donors. Profiled with immunoSEQ multiplex PCR; TCRdb holds only in-frame clones, not every one. The table has about 150,000 clones, around 80% seen once. The sequenced sample was PBMCs. The receptors shown here come from a young man in good health and CMV-seronegative. Each CDR3 is given with its conserved first and last residue.

V: TRBV18; J: TRBJ1-1; CDR3: CASRLGGARTEAFF
V: TRBV30; J: TRBJ2-6; CDR3: CAWRRDRASSGANVLTF
V: TRBV5-8; J: TRBJ2-3; CDR3: CASSSTGTALANTQYF
V: TRBV7-6; J: TRBJ2-7; CDR3: CASSLEPSGRGYYYEQYF
V: TRBV5-6; J: TRBJ2-7; CDR3: CASSSLYEQYF
V: TRBV4-3; J: TRBJ1-3; CDR3: CASSQAGGAGGNTIYF
V: TRBV4-3; J: TRBJ2-7; CDR3: CASSQDRAGRIGEQYF
V: TRBV4-1; J: TRBJ2-3; CDR3: CASSPLAGGLSTDTQYF
V: TRBV18; J: TRBJ2-1; CDR3: CASTKRGLAGVGEQFF
V: TRBV4-3; J: TRBJ1-6; CDR3: CASSQDTDRASPLHF
V: TRBV4-3; J: TRBJ2-3; CDR3: CASSPTTRSGADTQYF
V: TRBV10-2; J: TRBJ2-5; CDR3: CASSESRTFLYF
V: TRBV6-5; J: TRBJ1-2; CDR3: CASSYGGDYGYTF
V: TRBV28; J: TRBJ1-5; CDR3: CASTFQGGNQPQHF
V: TRBV5-1; J: TRBJ1-3; CDR3: CASSLDPTGASGNTIYF
V: TRBV29-1; J: TRBJ2-7; CDR3: CSAGGLEAYEQYF
V: TRBV7-8; J: TRBJ1-4; CDR3: CASSQSDRGHEKLFF
V: TRBV2; J: TRBJ1-5; CDR3: CASSNQGASDQPQHF
V: TRBV7-9; J: TRBJ1-4; CDR3: CASSYTGTNEKLFF
V: TRBV6-4; J: TRBJ2-3; CDR3: CASSEREQDTQYF
V: TRBV18; J: TRBJ1-1; CDR3: CASSPPGRGNTEAFF
V: TRBV18; J: TRBJ2-1; CDR3: CASSAGPQGNEQFF
V: TRBV28; J: TRBJ2-3; CDR3: CASSPFTDTQYF
V: TRBV5-4; J: -; CDR3: CASSLGVSGGYEQYF
V: TRBV10-3; J: TRBJ2-1; CDR3: CAISGSERGSSYNEQFF
V: TRBV5-1; J: TRBJ2-2; CDR3: CASRPRGENTGELFF
V: TRBV6-5; J: TRBJ2-2; CDR3: CASSYLRHGAGELFF
V: TRBV18; J: TRBJ2-2; CDR3: CASYRDGANTGELFF
V: TRBV25-1; J: TRBJ2-3; CDR3: CASSAGQSDTQYF